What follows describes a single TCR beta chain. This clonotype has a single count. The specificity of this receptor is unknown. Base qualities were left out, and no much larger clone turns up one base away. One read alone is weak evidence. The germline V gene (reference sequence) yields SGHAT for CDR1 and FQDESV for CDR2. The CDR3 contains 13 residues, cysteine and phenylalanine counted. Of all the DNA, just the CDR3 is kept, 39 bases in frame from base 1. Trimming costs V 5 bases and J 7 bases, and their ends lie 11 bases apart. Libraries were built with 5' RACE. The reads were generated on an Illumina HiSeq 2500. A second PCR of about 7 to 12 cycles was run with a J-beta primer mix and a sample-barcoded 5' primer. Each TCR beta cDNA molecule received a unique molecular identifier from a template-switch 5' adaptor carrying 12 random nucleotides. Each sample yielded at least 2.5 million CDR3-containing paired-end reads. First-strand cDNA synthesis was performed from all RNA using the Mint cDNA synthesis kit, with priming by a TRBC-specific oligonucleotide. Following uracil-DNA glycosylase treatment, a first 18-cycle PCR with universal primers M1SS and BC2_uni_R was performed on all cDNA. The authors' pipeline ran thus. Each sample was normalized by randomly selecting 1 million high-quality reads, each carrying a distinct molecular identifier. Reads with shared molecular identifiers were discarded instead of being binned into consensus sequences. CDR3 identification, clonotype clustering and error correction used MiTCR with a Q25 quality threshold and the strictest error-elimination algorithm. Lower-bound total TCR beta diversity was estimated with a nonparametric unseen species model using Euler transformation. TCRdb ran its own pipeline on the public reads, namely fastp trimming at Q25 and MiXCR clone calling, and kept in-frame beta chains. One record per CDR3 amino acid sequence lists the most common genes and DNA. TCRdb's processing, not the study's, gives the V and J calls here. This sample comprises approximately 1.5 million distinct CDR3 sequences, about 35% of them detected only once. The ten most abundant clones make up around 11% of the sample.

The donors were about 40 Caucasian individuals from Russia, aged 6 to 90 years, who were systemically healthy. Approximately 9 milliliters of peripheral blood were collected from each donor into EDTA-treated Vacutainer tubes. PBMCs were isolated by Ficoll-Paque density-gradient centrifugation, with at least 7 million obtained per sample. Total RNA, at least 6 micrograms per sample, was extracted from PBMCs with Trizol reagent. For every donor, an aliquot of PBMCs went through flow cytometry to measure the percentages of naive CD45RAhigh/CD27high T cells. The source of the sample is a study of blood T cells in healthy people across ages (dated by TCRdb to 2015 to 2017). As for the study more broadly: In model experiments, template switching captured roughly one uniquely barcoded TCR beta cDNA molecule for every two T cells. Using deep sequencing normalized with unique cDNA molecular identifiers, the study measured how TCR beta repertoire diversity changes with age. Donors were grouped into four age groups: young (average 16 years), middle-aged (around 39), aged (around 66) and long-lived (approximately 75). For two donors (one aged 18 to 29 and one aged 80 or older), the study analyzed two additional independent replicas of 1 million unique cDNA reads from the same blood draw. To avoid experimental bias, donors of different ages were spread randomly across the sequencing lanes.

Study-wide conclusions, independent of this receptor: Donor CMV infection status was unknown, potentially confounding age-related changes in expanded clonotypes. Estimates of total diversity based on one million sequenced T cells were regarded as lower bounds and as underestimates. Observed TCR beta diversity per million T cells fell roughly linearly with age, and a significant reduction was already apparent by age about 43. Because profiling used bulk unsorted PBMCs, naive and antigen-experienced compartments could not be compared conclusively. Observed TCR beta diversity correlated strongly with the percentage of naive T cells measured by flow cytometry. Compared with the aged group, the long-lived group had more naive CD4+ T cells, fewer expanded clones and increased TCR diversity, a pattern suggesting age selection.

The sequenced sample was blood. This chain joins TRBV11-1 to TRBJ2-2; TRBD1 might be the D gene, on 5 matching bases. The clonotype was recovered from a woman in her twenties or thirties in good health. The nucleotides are TGTGCCAGCAGCCAAGGCAGGGTCGGGGAGCTGTTTTTT. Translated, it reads CASSQGRVGELFF.